The 15 T cell receptor beta chains given below trace back to one sample, sequenced in a study of blood T cell repertoires in COVID-19. Libraries were prepared by immunoSEQ multiplex PCR; TCRdb keeps only in-frame clonotypes and omits some of them. The table has about 140,000 clones, 87% seen once. The sequenced sample was PBMCs or T cells enriched from blood (not recorded which). These receptors originate from a man aged 55-75 years who had recovered from COVID-19.

The V and J genes are TRBV10-1 and TRBJ2-1; 8 positions match TRBD2. The CDR3 is 16 amino acids. Germline V lookup: CDR1 WNHNN, CDR2 SYGVQD (reference sequence). With 5 bases clipped from V and 2 bases from J, the junction kept 8 bases outside the gene matches. CDR3 residues: CASSPSGTRPYNEQFF. The CDR3 nucleotides read TGCGCCAGCAGTCCCAGCGGGACTAGGCCCTACAATGAGCAGTTCTTC.

The V gene is TRBV11-2, the J gene TRBJ2-7; tentative D call: TRBD1 (6 bases). Looked up from germline, CDR1 is SGHAT and CDR2 is FQNNGV. CDR3 size: 16 residues. Trimming took 7 bases from V and 0 from J, leaving 19 bases between them. DNA of the CDR3: TGTGCCAGCAACACCCTCAGGGGACGGTCCTCCTACGAGCAGTACTTC. Translating gives CASNTLRGRSSYEQYF.

The chain carries TRBV27 and TRBJ2-3; TRBD2 matches 9 bases. Germline V gives CDR1 MNHEY, CDR2 SMNVEV (reference sequence). Trimming took 7 bases from V and 0 from J; bases not matched to a gene: 2. The length of the CDR3 is 14 residues. CDR3 amino acids: CASTTSGSTDTQYF. CDR3 coding DNA: TGTGCCAGCACCACTAGCGGGAGCACAGATACGCAGTATTTT.

This clone was detected only a few times. The chain recombines TRBV29-1 with TRBJ2-1; the match to TRBD2 covers 12 bases. The junction had 9 bases not matched to a gene; V was cut back by 6 bases and J by 9 bases. CDR3 length equals 14 residues. Per germline, CDR1 SQVTM and CDR2 ANQGSEA. The DNA for the CDR3 is TGCAGCGTCCAACTAGCGGGAGGAACTGGTGAGCAGTTCTTC. Its protein product is CSVQLAGGTGEQFF.

This sequence joins TRBV7-9 and TRBJ1-1; D is unclear. This CDR3 is 13 amino acids long. With 2 bases removed from V and 6 bases from J, the gap between germline ends came to 10 bases. Per the germline V gene, CDR1 is SEHNR and CDR2 is FQNEAQ (reference sequence). The CDR3 region has the DNA TGTGCCAGCAGCTTACAGGTTCATGCTGAAGCTTTCTTT. It specifies CASSLQVHAEAFF.

The chain is built from TRBV7-2 and TRBJ2-7; D is unresolved. Deletions cut 5 bases from V and 2 bases from J, with 10 bases between. CDR3 length equals 13 residues. In germline, CDR1 is SGHTA, CDR2 FQGNSA. The CDR3 region is CASSPAATYEQYF. The DNA for the CDR3 is TGTGCCAGCAGCCCCGCCGCGACCTACGAGCAGTACTTC.

This clone was observed a single time. The genes are TRBV28 and TRBJ1-1, with 7 bases aligning to TRBD1. Germline assignment: CDR1 MDHEN and CDR2 SYDVKM. The CDR3 totals 15 residues. Unmatched junction bases numbered 1, after V lost 0 bases and J lost 0 bases. The CDR3: CASSLWGQMNTEAFF. DNA of the CDR3: TGTGCCAGCAGTTTATGGGGACAGATGAACACTGAAGCTTTCTTT.

This clone appeared once. The chain combines TRBV28 with TRBJ2-1, with TRBD2 matching 8 bases. Germline loops: CDR1 MDHEN, CDR2 SYDVKM. The CDR3 covers 19 residues. Germline trimming cut 6 bases from V and 5 bases from J; bases unmatched to any gene: 21. In DNA, the CDR3 is TGTGCCAGCAGATGGAGGGGCCCTCGTTCTAGCGGGTATAACAATGAGCAGTTCTTC. This codes for CASRWRGPRSSGYNNEQFF.

The rearrangement joins TRBV5-5 to TRBJ1-2, with D unclear. Germline lookup yields CDR1 SGHKS and CDR2 YYEKEE (reference sequence). This CDR3 has 13 amino acids. V was trimmed by 2 bases and J by 7 bases, leaving 12 bases between them. The CDR3 loop is CASSLYFGVGYTF. CDR3 coding DNA: TGTGCCAGCAGCTTATATTTCGGGGTTGGCTACACCTTC.

This rearrangement joins TRBV9 to TRBJ1-1; D perhaps matches TRBD1 (6 bases). Trimming took off 4 bases at V and 8 bases at J, with 18 bases between the two ends. CDR3 length equals 14 residues. From germline, CDR1 is SGDLS and CDR2 YYNGEE. The CDR3 is CASSLTRAGAEAFF. The CDR3 nucleotides are TGTGCCAGCAGCCTTACGCGGGCAGGGGCCGAAGCTTTCTTT.

CDR3 protein: CASSRGGRAFTDTQYF. The DNA of the CDR3 is TGTGCCAGCAGCAGGGGGGGGAGGGCTTTCACAGATACGCAGTATTTT. The genes are TRBV7-8 and TRBJ2-3, with D possibly matching TRBD2 (7 bases). Trimming left V 5 bases short and J 2 bases short, with 17 bases between. The CDR3 is 16 amino acids. CDR1 SGHVS and CDR2 FQNEAQ come from the germline V gene.

The chain couples TRBV9 to TRBJ2-5; 12 bases map to TRBD2. V was clipped by 0 bases and J by 4 bases; unmatched bases: 4. The germline V gene encodes CDR1 SGDLS and CDR2 YYNGEE. The CDR3 sequence is 16 residues long. CDR3: CASSVASGGAGETQYF. CDR3 in DNA: TGTGCCAGCAGCGTAGCTAGCGGGGGGGCAGGAGAGACCCAGTACTTC.

This chain links TRBV27 with TRBJ2-1; possibly TRBD2 for D (5 bases). Germline V lookup: CDR1 MNHEY, CDR2 SMNVEV (reference sequence). Trimming pared 2 bases from V and 8 bases from J, leaving 7 bases between. CDR3 length equals 12 residues. The CDR3 sequence is CASSLAGHEQFF. CDR3 DNA: TGTGCCAGCAGTTTAGCGGGTCATGAGCAGTTCTTC.

The rearrangement joins TRBV6-5 to TRBJ1-1, with TRBD1 identical over 7 bases. CDR1 MNHEY and CDR2 SVGAGI come from the germline V gene. The CDR3 loop spans 14 amino acids. Unmatched junction bases numbered 7, after V lost 2 bases and J lost 7 bases. In DNA, the CDR3 is TGTGCCAGCAGTTACGAACAGGGGTTTGATGAAGCTTTCTTT. Protein sequence: CASSYEQGFDEAFF.

The chain links TRBV5-1 to TRBJ2-7; TRBD1 matches 9 bases. CDR3 size: 13 residues. From germline, CDR1 is SGHRS and CDR2 YFSETQ. After removal of 3 bases from V and 5 bases from J, the junction contained 3 bases not matched to a gene. CDR3 sequence: CASSSRTGDEQYF. The CDR3 nucleotides are TGCGCCAGCAGCTCCCGGACAGGGGACGAGCAGTACTTC.